One sample yielded the 27 T cell receptor beta chains listed below, sequenced in a study of neurological immune-mediated disorders (dated by TCRdb to about 2019). Receptors were amplified or captured by 5' RACE. TCRdb names Illumina HiSeq 2500 as the instrument used. TCRdb's own reprocessing of the public reads used fastp at Q25 and MiXCR and kept productive beta chains. Each CDR3 protein appears once, grouped with its most common genes and DNA. Present in this sample are 15,000 to 20,000 distinct CDR3 sequences, 20% to 25% of which were seen just once. The leading ten clones occupy roughly 23% of the sample. Material for sequencing was PBMCs. The receptors were sampled from a man aged 45-65 years in good health.

In its sample, this clonotype ranks as medium-sized (0.01 to 0.1%). The CDR3 sequence: CASMGPGQPVEKLFF. The CDR3 nucleotides read TGTGCCAGCATGGGTCCGGGACAGCCGGTTGAAAAACTGTTTTTT. V is TRBV21-1 and J is TRBJ1-4; the DNA was not used to check the table's D call, TRBD1. TRBV21-1 is a documented pseudogene. The CDR3 is made up of 15 amino acids.

The genes are TRBV6-1 and TRBJ2-7, with 8 bases lining up with TRBD1. V lost 6 bases, J lost 2 bases, and 9 bases stayed unmatched. The germline V gene has CDR1 MNHNS and CDR2 SASEGT. The CDR3 has 15 residues. CDR3 in DNA: TGTGCCAGCAGAGTCCGGGACAGGACAACCTACGAGCAGTACTTC. Its protein is CASRVRDRTTYEQYF.

V usage is TRBV9 and J usage is TRBJ2-1; 12 positions agree with TRBD1. J lost 8 bases, V lost 1 base, and 4 bases had no gene match. CDR3 size: 15 residues. In germline, CDR1 is SGDLS, CDR2 YYNGEE. This CDR3 is CASSVSGQGAYEQFF. In DNA form, the CDR3 reads TGTGCCAGCAGCGTATCGGGACAGGGGGCGTATGAGCAGTTCTTC.

This clonotype was seen at least ten times. V usage is TRBV7-8 and J usage is TRBJ2-3; the match to TRBD2 covers 9 bases. The germline V gene has CDR1 SGHVS and CDR2 FQNEAQ. CDR3 length equals 16 residues. With V trimmed by 3 bases and J by 3 bases, 7 bases remained unmatched. CDR3 region: CASSLGSGSWTDTQYF. CDR3 DNA sequence: TGTGCCAGCAGCTTGGGTAGCGGGAGTTGGACAGATACGCAGTATTTT.

The gene calls are TRBV5-1 and TRBJ1-2; D remains unclear. From germline, CDR1 is SGHRS and CDR2 YFSETQ. The V end lost 1 base, the J end lost 14 bases, and 12 bases lay between the germline ends. This CDR3 is 11 amino acids long. CDR3 in DNA: TGCGCCAGCAGCTTGTGGTGGCCTTGTACCTTC. This encodes CASSLWWPCTF.

This clonotype was counted ten times or more. The rearrangement links TRBV20-1 to TRBJ2-1; 8 bases are shared with TRBD2. Germline CDR1 is DFQATT and CDR2 is SNEGSKA (reference sequence). After removal of 1 base from V and 5 bases from J, the junction contained 7 bases not matched to a gene. The CDR3 is 15 amino acids. Here the CDR3 reads CSARVSGKTHNEQFF. CDR3 coding DNA: TGCAGTGCTAGAGTTAGCGGGAAGACCCACAATGAGCAGTTCTTC.

This clonotype was seen repeatedly, ten times or more. The chain employs TRBV5-5 and TRBJ1-5; D might be TRBD1 (6 bases). The CDR3 runs to 17 residues. Trimming removed 5 bases from V and 0 bases from J, with 18 bases in between. In germline, CDR1 is SGHKS, CDR2 YYEKEE (reference sequence). CDR3 in amino acids: CASSPNGRGTSNQPQHF. CDR3 DNA: TGTGCCAGCAGTCCTAATGGGAGGGGGACTAGCAATCAGCCCCAGCATTTT.

In its sample, this clonotype ranks as medium-sized (0.01 to 0.1%). The chain couples TRBV28 to TRBJ2-7, with D possibly matching TRBD2 (5 bases). Trimming took 6 bases from V and 3 from J, leaving 9 bases between them. The CDR3 totals 12 residues. CDR1 is MDHEN, CDR2 SYDVKM, per germline. The CDR3 is CASSPRGYEQYF. CDR3 nucleotides: TGTGCCAGCAGCCCCCGGGGCTACGAGCAGTACTTC. Filled out from reference TRBV28 and TRBJ2-7, the complete variable domain reads DVKVTQSSRYLVKRTGEKVFLECVQDMDHENMFWYRQDPGLGLRLIYFSYDVKMKEKGDIPEGYSVSREKKERFSLILESASTNQTSMYLCASSPRGYEQYFGPGTRLTVT.

This clonotype was counted only a few times. This chain connects TRBV28 to TRBJ2-7; D unclear. Deletions cut 5 bases from V and 1 base from J, with 9 bases between. This CDR3 is 13 amino acids long. Germline CDR1 and CDR2: MDHEN and SYDVKM. CDR3 DNA: TGTGCCAGCAGTGCCTACAGATCCTACGAGCAGTACTTC. The encoded protein is CASSAYRSYEQYF.

In its sample, this clonotype is medium-sized. The rearrangement uses TRBV7-8 and TRBJ1-4; perhaps TRBD1 as D (6 bases). Germline CDR1 is SGHVS and CDR2 is FQNEAQ. V was trimmed by 5 bases and J by 8 bases, leaving 18 bases between them. The CDR3 is made up of 15 amino acids. The CDR3 bases are TGTGCCAGCAGCCCTTTCCAGGACAGAGGAGAAAAACTGTTTTTT. As protein: CASSPFQDRGEKLFF.

This clonotype was seen ten or more times. The rearrangement links TRBV5-1 to TRBJ1-4; 7 bases agree with TRBD1. The V gene end was trimmed by 2 bases and the J gene end by 5 bases; junction bases not matched to a gene: 6. The CDR3 has 15 amino acids. Per the germline V gene, CDR1 is SGHRS and CDR2 is YFSETQ. The CDR3 here is CASSFTEGGNEKLFF. The CDR3 DNA reads TGCGCCAGCAGCTTCACCGAAGGGGGCAATGAAAAACTGTTTTTT.

This clonotype rates as medium-sized. The chain uses TRBV4-2 and TRBJ1-5, with 9 bases aligning to TRBD1. This CDR3 is 16 amino acids long. Germline CDR1 reads LGHNA; CDR2 reads YNFKEQ. With V trimmed by 1 base and J by 5 bases, 6 bases remained unmatched. CDR3 amino acids: CASSQVGTGLDQPQHF. The CDR3 bases are TGTGCCAGCAGCCAAGTGGGGACAGGGCTCGATCAGCCCCAGCATTTT.

This clonotype is classed as medium-sized. V gene TRBV10-3 combines with J gene TRBJ1-6; D gene uncertain. The germline V gene has CDR1 ENHRY and CDR2 SYGVKD. Between the trimmed V and J ends, which lost 2 bases and 8 bases, there was a span of 7 bases. The CDR3 consists of 13 residues. The CDR3 coding sequence is TGTGCCATCAGTGAGCGGCCCGATTCACCCCTCCACTTT. Translating gives CAISERPDSPLHF.

This clonotype was seen more than once but under ten times. The chain links TRBV12-3 or TRBV12-4 to TRBJ2-1; D uncertain. The V end lost 7 bases, the J end lost 1 base, and 8 bases lay between the germline ends. The CDR3 is made up of 13 amino acids. This CDR3 reads CASIPGSYNEQFF. The CDR3 nucleotides read TGTGCCAGCATCCCTGGGTCCTACAATGAGCAGTTCTTC.

This chain uses TRBV30 with TRBJ2-1; 12 bases are shared with TRBD2. CDR3 length: 15 amino acids. Losses at the gene ends were 2 bases for V and 5 bases for J; bases not matched to a gene: 4. The V gene's germline CDR1 is GTSNPN and CDR2 SVGIG (reference sequence). CDR3 sequence: CAWSPGLAGNNEQFF. Written as DNA, the CDR3 is TGTGCCTGGAGTCCCGGACTAGCGGGAAACAATGAGCAGTTCTTC.

This clonotype is medium-sized in the sample. The chain is built from TRBV6-6 and TRBJ2-6; a weak D match, TRBD1 (6 bases). CDR1 is MNHNY, CDR2 SVGAGI, per germline (reference sequence). V lost 7 bases and J 0 bases, leaving 22 bases between the germline ends. The CDR3 spans 19 residues. The DNA of the CDR3 is TGTGCCAGCACTCCTGACGTGGGGGCTGAACGCTCTGGGGCCAACGTCCTGACTTTC. Translating gives CASTPDVGAERSGANVLTF.

This clonotype showed up many times. The chain has TRBV3-1 and TRBJ2-4; the D is unclear. This CDR3 has 15 amino acids. V lost 1 base, J lost 3 bases, and 10 bases lay in between. Germline lookup yields CDR1 LGHDT and CDR2 YNNKEL (reference sequence). DNA of the CDR3: TGTGCCAGCAGCCAAGGGCGTATAAGCAAAAACATTCAGTACTTC. Residues: CASSQGRISKNIQYF.

The genes are TRBV28 and TRBJ2-3, with D perhaps TRBD1 or TRBD2 (6 bases each). The CDR3 contains 13 residues. In germline, CDR1 is MDHEN, CDR2 SYDVKM. V lost 11 bases and J lost 4, with 16 bases in between. The CDR3 DNA reads TGTGCCCTGGGGGGCCCGGTCCCAGATACGCAGTATTTT. Translation: CALGGPVPDTQYF. Supplemented by reference TRBV28 and TRBJ2-3, the full variable domain reads DVKVTQSSRYLVKRTGEKVFLECVQDMDHENMFWYRQDPGLGLRLIYFSYDVKMKEKGDIPEGYSVSREKKERFSLILESASTNQTSMYLCALGGPVPDTQYFGPGTRLTVL.

This clonotype was found many times. The V gene is TRBV7-2, the J gene TRBJ2-3, with D possibly TRBD2 on 5 matching bases. The V and J ends lost 5 bases and 2 bases respectively, with 14 bases between them. This CDR3 has 15 residues. CDR1 and CDR2 from the germline V gene are SGHTA and FQGNSA. The CDR3 DNA reads as TGTGCCAGCAGCATACGCACCGGGGTCACAGATACGCAGTATTTT. Its translation: CASSIRTGVTDTQYF. The full variable domain, completed using reference TRBV7-2 and TRBJ2-3, is GAGVSQSPSNKVTEKGKDVELRCDPISGHTALYWYRQSLGQGLEFLIYFQGNSAPDKSGLPSDRFSAERTGGSVSTLTIQRTQQEDSAVYLCASSIRTGVTDTQYFGPGTRLTVL.

At least ten counts were recorded for this clonotype. The rearrangement uses TRBV29-1 and TRBJ2-7; 7 bases are shared with TRBD1. V trimming: 4 bases; J trimming: 5 bases; junction bases outside the gene matches: 11. Germline assignment: CDR1 SQVTM and CDR2 ANQGSEA. CDR3 length: 14 residues. Here the CDR3 reads CSVVGEGGRDEQYF. CDR3 DNA sequence: TGCAGCGTTGTCGGAGAAGGGGGCAGGGACGAGCAGTACTTC.

This clonotype has at least ten counts. The chain employs TRBV19 and TRBJ1-5; D remains unclear. The CDR3 runs 14 residues. CDR1 LNHDA and CDR2 SQIVND come from the germline V gene (reference sequence). Trimming pared 3 bases from V and 7 bases from J, leaving 13 bases between. The CDR3 nucleotides read TGTGCCAGTAGTATTCGGACCGGTGGGCAGCCCCAGCATTTT. Protein product: CASSIRTGGQPQHF.

V usage is TRBV5-1 and J usage is TRBJ1-6; D is perhaps TRBD1 (6 bases). The germline V and J ends were trimmed by 4 bases and 7 bases, with 12 bases remaining between them. Germline loops: CDR1 SGHRS, CDR2 YFSETQ. CDR3 length equals 14 residues. The chain's CDR3 is CASSTQGQNSPLHF. The CDR3 DNA follows: TGCGCCAGCAGCACACAGGGTCAGAATTCACCCCTCCACTTT. Using reference TRBV5-1 and TRBJ1-6 for the parts outside the CDR3, the full variable domain is KAGVTQTPRYLIKTRGQQVTLSCSPISGHRSVSWYQQTPGQGLQFLFEYFSETQRNKGNFPGRFSGRQFSNSRSEMNVSTLELGDSALYLCASSTQGQNSPLHFGNGTRLTVT.

The rearrangement links TRBV5-1 to TRBJ2-5, with TRBD1 identical over 10 bases. The germline CDR1 and CDR2 sequences are SGHRS and YFSETQ. This CDR3 spans 15 amino acids. Trimming cost V 8 bases and J 5 bases; bases outside gene matches: 12. The CDR3: CASATGTGDRETQYF. DNA of the CDR3: TGCGCCAGTGCGACCGGGACAGGGGACCGGGAGACCCAGTACTTC.

This clonotype was seen ten or more times. The chain carries TRBV4-2 and TRBJ2-7; a possible D gene is TRBD2 (5 bases). CDR3 length: 15 residues. Looked up from germline, CDR1 is LGHNA and CDR2 is YNFKEQ. The V end was cut by 5 bases, the J end by 7 bases, with 21 bases between. The chain's CDR3 is CASSVSRKVAGEQYF. Here the CDR3 DNA reads TGTGCCAGCAGCGTAAGCAGAAAGGTGGCGGGTGAGCAGTACTTC.

Ten or more counts support this clonotype. This chain connects TRBV29-1 to TRBJ2-5; a possible D gene is TRBD2 (5 bases). Germline loops: CDR1 SQVTM, CDR2 ANQGSEA. The CDR3 has 13 amino acids. V lost 3 bases and J lost 0, with 8 bases in between. CDR3 residues: CSVERGHQETQYF. CDR3 coding DNA: TGCAGCGTTGAGCGAGGGCACCAAGAGACCCAGTACTTC.

The chain uses TRBV7-9 and TRBJ2-3; unclear D gene. The germline V and J ends were trimmed by 2 bases and 1 base, with 1 base remaining between them. CDR1 is SEHNR, CDR2 FQNEAQ, per germline (reference sequence). This CDR3 has 12 residues. The CDR3 DNA reads as TGTGCCAGCAGCTTACGCACAGATACGCAGTATTTT. Translated, it gives CASSLRTDTQYF.

This clonotype was detected many times. The chain links TRBV4-3 to TRBJ2-1; tentative D call: TRBD2 (5 bases). The CDR3 runs 16 residues. V was pared by 0 bases and J by 2 bases, with 11 bases between. CDR1 is LGHNA, CDR2 YSLEER, per germline. The CDR3, as DNA: TGCGCCAGCAGCCAAGAGCCGGGGTTCGCCTACAATGAGCAGTTCTTC. Its protein is CASSQEPGFAYNEQFF.